The source of this T cell receptor (beta chain) is a study of T cell clonotyping in hematopoietic cell transplantation. Looking at the study overall: Recipients' pretransplant samples followed cytoreduction. Study observations and caveats: No sorting was done, leaving CD4 and CD8 contributions mixed.

Of note for this clone: Its antigen is not identified.

This CDR3 region has 12 residues. The germline V gene encodes CDR1 SQVTM and CDR2 ANQGSEA. Between the trimmed V and J ends, which lost 8 bases and 1 base, there was a span of 12 bases. Clones were read by immunoSEQ multiplex PCR, and TCRdb kept only the in-frame ones, dropping some. The table shows tens of thousands of clones, with roughly 90% occurring only once. Time point: recipient sample about 28 days before transplant, after cytoreduction. The clonotype was recovered from a man younger than 35 with biphenotypic leukemia. Some clones in this sample may be carry-over from other donors' samples. The sample consisted of peripheral blood mononuclear cells, taken before stem cell transplant. The V call is TRBV29-1, the J call TRBJ2-7; D may be TRBD1 or TRBD2 (6 bases each). This CDR3 is CSSTGTSYEQYF. CDR3 DNA sequence: TGCAGCTCCACAGGGACTTCCTACGAGCAGTACTTC.